This T cell receptor (beta chain) was retrieved from a study of blood T cell repertoires in COVID-19. Study in general: Some COVID-19 samples were acute and others convalescent; all came from the United States, Italy and Spain. T cells, B-cell-depleted T cells, or PBMCs supplied cDNA or gDNA.

Authors' processing steps: Quantification of nucleated cells was approximated via reference gene primer amplification. Clones were read by immunoSEQ multiplex PCR, and TCRdb kept only the in-frame ones, dropping some. V and J calls and clone size are as listed in that table; D and trimming were resolved from the DNA. Of fewer than 500,000 clones in the sample, 70% to 90% are singletons; the top ten hold 1.3%. V lost 2 bases and J lost 6, with 8 bases in between. CDR1 SEHNR and CDR2 FQNEAQ come from the germline V gene (reference sequence). This CDR3 is 12 amino acids long. Two negative PCRs, clearance, or symptom resolution were required of recovered Cohort 3 donors.

Sample: PBMCs or T cells enriched from blood (not recorded which). This chain links TRBV7-9 with TRBJ2-7; D is unclear. The clonotype was recovered from a man aged 25 to 40 who had recovered from COVID-19. The CDR3 loop is CASSLKLSEQYF. CDR3 DNA sequence: TGTGCCAGCAGCTTAAAACTATCCGAGCAGTACTTC.